The T cell receptor beta chain under discussion was sequenced for a study of chemoradiotherapy in HPV16-positive cancers. For this clone: The antigen is not known.

Repertoires were generated with immunoSEQ multiplex PCR, while TCRdb's copy carries only in-frame clones and drops some. The sample yields 55,000 to 85,000 clones, around nine tenths seen once. General study results and limits: Better recurrence-free survival went with HPV-responsive T-cell expansion in HPV16-positive patients.

V lost 6 bases and J 0 bases, leaving 11 bases between the germline ends. In germline, CDR1 is MNHEY, CDR2 SMNVEV (reference sequence). The CDR3 contains 15 residues. The chain is built from TRBV27 and TRBJ1-4; D is possibly TRBD1 (5 bases). Here the sequenced sample was blood, taken from a patient who underwent chemoradiotherapy. The source of this sequence is a human donor with HPV-associated anogenital cancer. The CDR3 bases are TGTGCCAGCAGCCGCCGGGGGACAACTAATGAAAAACTGTTTTTT. It codes for CASSRRGTTNEKLFF. Full variable domain (missing parts from reference TRBV27 and TRBJ1-4): EAQVTQNPRYLITVTGKKLTVTCSQNMNHEYMSWYRQDPGLGLRQIYYSMNVEVTDKGDVPEGYKVSRKEKRNFPLILESPSPNQTSLYFCASSRRGTTNEKLFFGSGTQLSVL.